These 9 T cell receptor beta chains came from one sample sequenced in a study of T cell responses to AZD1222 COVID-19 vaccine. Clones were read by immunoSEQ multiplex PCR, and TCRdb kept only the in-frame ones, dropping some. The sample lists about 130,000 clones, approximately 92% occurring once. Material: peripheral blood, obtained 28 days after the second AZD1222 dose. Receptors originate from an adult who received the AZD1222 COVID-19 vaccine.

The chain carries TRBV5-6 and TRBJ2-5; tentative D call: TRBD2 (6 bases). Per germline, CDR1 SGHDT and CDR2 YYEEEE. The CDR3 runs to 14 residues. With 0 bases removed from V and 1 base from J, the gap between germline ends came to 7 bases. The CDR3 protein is CASSLGRGQETQYF. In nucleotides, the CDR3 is TGTGCCAGCAGCTTGGGGAGGGGCCAAGAGACCCAGTACTTC. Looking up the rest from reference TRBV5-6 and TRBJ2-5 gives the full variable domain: DAGVTQSPTHLIKTRGQQVTLRCSPKSGHDTVSWYQQALGQGPQFIFQYYEEEERQRGNFPDRFSGHQFPNYSSELNVNALLLGDSALYLCASSLGRGQETQYFGPGTRLLVL.

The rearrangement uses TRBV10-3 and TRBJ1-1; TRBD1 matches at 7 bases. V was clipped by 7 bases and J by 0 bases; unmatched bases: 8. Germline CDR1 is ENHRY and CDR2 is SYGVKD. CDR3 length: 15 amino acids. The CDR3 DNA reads TGTGCCATCAATGAACAGGGGTCGGTGAACACTGAAGCTTTCTTT. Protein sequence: CAINEQGSVNTEAFF.

Here the CDR3 reads CASSRDSSNTGELFF. Written as DNA, the CDR3 is TGCGCCAGCAGTCGGGACAGCTCGAACACCGGGGAGCTGTTTTTT. The rearrangement joins TRBV5-1 to TRBJ2-2; TRBD1 matches at 7 bases. Germline CDR1 reads SGHRS; CDR2 reads YFSETQ. The CDR3 loop spans 15 amino acids. Trimming at V came to 5 bases and at J to 0 bases, leaving 4 bases not matched to a gene.

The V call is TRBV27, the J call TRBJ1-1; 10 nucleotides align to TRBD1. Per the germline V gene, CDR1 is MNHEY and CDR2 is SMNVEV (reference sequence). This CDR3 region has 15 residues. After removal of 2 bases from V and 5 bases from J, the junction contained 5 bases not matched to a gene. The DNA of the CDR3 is TGTGCCAGCAGTTTAACTCCGGGACAGGGGACTGAAGCTTTCTTT. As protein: CASSLTPGQGTEAFF.

The CDR3 DNA is TGTGCCAGCAGCCTATCCGGGGAATGGAACACTGAAGCTTTCTTT. Its translation: CASSLSGEWNTEAFF. The chain carries TRBV7-9 and TRBJ1-1; D unresolved. This CDR3 has 15 amino acids. Germline assignment: CDR1 SEHNR and CDR2 FQNEAQ (reference sequence). The V gene lost 5 bases and the J gene lost 1 base, with 14 bases spanning the gap.

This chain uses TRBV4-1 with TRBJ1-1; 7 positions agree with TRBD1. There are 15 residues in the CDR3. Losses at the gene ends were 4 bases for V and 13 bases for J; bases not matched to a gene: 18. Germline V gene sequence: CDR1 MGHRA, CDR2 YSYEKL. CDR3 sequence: CASSLVRDSYRPIFF. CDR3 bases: TGCGCCAGCAGCCTCGTAAGGGACAGTTACCGACCTATTTTCTTT.

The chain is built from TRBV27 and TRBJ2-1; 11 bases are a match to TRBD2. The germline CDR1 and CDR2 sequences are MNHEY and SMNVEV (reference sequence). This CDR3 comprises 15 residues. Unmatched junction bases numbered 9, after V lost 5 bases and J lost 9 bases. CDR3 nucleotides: TGTGCCAGCAGTCCTACTAGCGGGAGCGGTGGTGAGCAGTTCTTC. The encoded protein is CASSPTSGSGGEQFF.

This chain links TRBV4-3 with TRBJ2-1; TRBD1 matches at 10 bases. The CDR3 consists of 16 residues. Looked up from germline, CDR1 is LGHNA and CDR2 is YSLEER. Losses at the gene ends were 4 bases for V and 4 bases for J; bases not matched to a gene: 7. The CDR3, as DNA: TGCGCCAGCAGCCGCGGACAGGGGGGAAGATACAATGAGCAGTTCTTC. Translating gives CASSRGQGGRYNEQFF.

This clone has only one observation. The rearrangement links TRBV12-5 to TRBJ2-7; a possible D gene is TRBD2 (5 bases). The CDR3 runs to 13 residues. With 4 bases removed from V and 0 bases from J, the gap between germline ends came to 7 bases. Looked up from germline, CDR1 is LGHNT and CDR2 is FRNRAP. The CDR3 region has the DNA TGTGCTAGTGGTTACAGCGGCTCCTACGAGCAGTACTTC. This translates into CASGYSGSYEQYF.